Presented here are 15 T cell receptor beta chains from one specimen sequenced in a study of T cells after yellow fever vaccination. TCRdb re-called the 5' RACE reads with MiXCR, one entry per CDR3 protein. The sample shows roughly 300,000 distinct CDR3 sequences, around 7.3% of them seen only once. The sample in question was PBMCs, obtained about 49 days after the first yellow fever vaccination. Every receptor here comes from a man younger than 35 who received the YFV17D yellow fever vaccine.

This clonotype showed up many times. The gene calls are TRBV28 and TRBJ2-1, with TRBD2 matching 8 bases. This CDR3 region has 16 residues. The junction had 16 bases not matched to a gene; V was cut back by 7 bases and J by 8 bases. Germline CDR1 is MDHEN and CDR2 is SYDVKM. CDR3 residues: CASTTVAGTRAYEQFF. The CDR3 DNA reads as TGTGCCAGCACCACGGTAGCCGGGACTAGAGCGTATGAGCAGTTCTTC. Complete variable domain (other parts from reference TRBV28 and TRBJ2-1): DVKVTQSSRYLVKRTGEKVFLECVQDMDHENMFWYRQDPGLGLRLIYFSYDVKMKEKGDIPEGYSVSREKKERFSLILESASTNQTSMYLCASTTVAGTRAYEQFFGPGTRLTVL.

This clonotype was seen at least ten times. The V call is TRBV29-1, the J call TRBJ2-5; TRBD2 matches 7 bases. J lost 5 bases, V lost 3 bases, and 18 bases had no gene match. The CDR3 totals 17 residues. Per the germline V gene, CDR1 is SQVTM and CDR2 is ANQGSEA. The CDR3 here is CSVDPVGGGTSGETQYF. For the CDR3, the DNA is TGCAGCGTTGACCCGGTTGGCGGGGGAACCTCTGGGGAGACCCAGTACTTC.

The J gene is TRBJ2-1, the V gene TRBV27; TRBD2 agrees at 9 bases. J was trimmed by 0 bases and V by 11 bases; bases with no gene match: 14. Germline-derived CDR1 and CDR2 are MNHEY and SMNVEV (reference sequence). CDR3 length: 17 amino acids. DNA for the CDR3: TGTGCCGAACCGGGACTAGCTGAGGGGACCTCCTACAATGAGCAGTTCTTC. This gives the protein CAEPGLAEGTSYNEQFF.

The chain couples TRBV3-1 to TRBJ1-2; maybe TRBD1 (6 bases). The CDR3 extends over 15 amino acids. V gave up 4 bases and J gave up 2 bases, with 14 bases separating them. Germline CDR1 reads LGHDT; CDR2 reads YNNKEL (reference sequence). CDR3 in DNA: TGTGCCAGCAGCCCAGGGTACAGGGAAAACTATGGCTACACCTTC. Translation: CASSPGYRENYGYTF.

The chain has TRBV20-1 and TRBJ1-5; no definite D call. V lost 0 bases and J lost 7, with 13 bases in between. The CDR3 sequence is 14 residues long. CDR1 and CDR2 from the germline V gene are DFQATT and SNEGSKA (reference sequence). CDR3 loop: CSARDPGIRQPQHF. DNA of the CDR3: TGCAGTGCTAGAGATCCCGGGATAAGGCAGCCCCAGCATTTT.

This clonotype was seen ten or more times. The J gene is TRBJ1-5, the V gene TRBV7-2, with D unclear. Trimming removed 3 bases at V and 2 bases at J, with 8 bases between. This CDR3 comprises 14 residues. Germline values: CDR1 SGHTA, CDR2 FQGNSA. CDR3 nucleotides: TGTGCCAGCAGCTTGCGAGGAGGCAATCAGCCCCAGCATTTT. Its translation is CASSLRGGNQPQHF.

This clonotype was seen repeatedly, ten times or more. The gene calls are TRBV4-3 and TRBJ2-1; D is perhaps TRBD1 or TRBD2 (5 bases each). The CDR3 sequence is 15 residues long. Germline V CDR1 and CDR2: LGHNA, YSLEER. Between the trimmed V and J ends, which lost 0 bases and 9 bases, there was a span of 15 bases. The CDR3 is CASSQDRGFRAEQFF. Here the CDR3 DNA reads TGCGCCAGCAGCCAAGATCGGGGCTTCAGGGCTGAGCAGTTCTTC.

This clonotype came up many times. This chain connects TRBV20-1 to TRBJ2-1; 7 bases fit TRBD2. The germline V gene encodes CDR1 DFQATT and CDR2 SNEGSKA (reference sequence). The CDR3 sequence is 14 residues long. Germline trimming cut 5 bases from V and 8 bases from J; bases unmatched to any gene: 12. This chain's CDR3 is CSAGQVGGVHEQFF. The CDR3 nucleotides read TGCAGTGCTGGCCAAGTGGGGGGGGTCCATGAGCAGTTCTTC.

This sequence joins TRBV20-1 and TRBJ1-3, with D uncertain. Germline V gives CDR1 DFQATT, CDR2 SNEGSKA (reference sequence). Deletions cut 5 bases from V and 3 bases from J, with 11 bases between. The CDR3 totals 13 residues. This chain's CDR3 is CSAPGIGGNTIYF. The CDR3 nucleotides read TGCAGTGCTCCGGGGATAGGTGGAAACACCATATATTTT.

This clonotype was found a few times. The chain couples TRBV6-5 to TRBJ2-4, with D hard to call. CDR3 length equals 15 residues. Germline V gene lookup returns CDR1 MNHEY and CDR2 SVGAGI. V lost 4 bases, J lost 1 base, and 11 bases lay in between. In nucleotides, the CDR3 is TGTGCCAGCAGTTCACCCGGAATGGCCAAAAACATTCAGTACTTC. Translation: CASSSPGMAKNIQYF.

The rearrangement joins TRBV29-1 to TRBJ2-5, with 12 bases identical to TRBD2. CDR1 and CDR2 (germline): SQVTM, ANQGSEA. V lost 6 bases to trimming and J lost 5 bases; unmatched junction nucleotides: 7. There are 14 residues in the CDR3. In DNA, the CDR3 is TGCAGCGTCACACTAGCGGGGGGTGGTGAGACCCAGTACTTC. It yields the protein CSVTLAGGGETQYF.

V is TRBV2 and J is TRBJ1-5; possible D gene TRBD1, 5 bases. In germline, CDR1 is SNHLY, CDR2 FYNNEI. V lost 8 bases and J lost 2, with 16 bases in between. This CDR3 has 15 amino acids. The CDR3 sequence is CASRQQGGGNQPQHF. The CDR3 DNA reads as TGTGCCAGCCGACAGCAGGGAGGGGGCAATCAGCCCCAGCATTTT.

This clonotype turned up a few times. This chain connects TRBV18 to TRBJ2-7; D tentatively fits TRBD1 or TRBD2 (5 bases each). The CDR3 consists of 14 residues. V dropped 3 bases and J dropped 1 base, with 10 bases sitting between them. Germline CDR1 and CDR2: KGHSH and LQKENI. The CDR3 bases are TGTGCCAGCTCACCGGGGACCTTTTCCTACGAGCAGTACGTC. This codes for CASSPGTFSYEQYV.

This clonotype was observed many times. The gene calls are TRBV5-6 and TRBJ1-1; 8 bases are shared with TRBD1. The CDR3 has 16 amino acids. Germline values: CDR1 SGHDT, CDR2 YYEEEE. V shed 4 bases and J 3 bases; nucleotides not matched to a gene: 11. CDR3 nucleotide sequence: TGTGCCAGCAGCGTTGACAGGGGTAATAGTGACACTGAAGCTTTCTTT. Protein sequence: CASSVDRGNSDTEAFF.

The chain carries TRBV5-1 and TRBJ1-1; a weak D match, TRBD1 (5 bases). Germline CDR1 and CDR2: SGHRS and YFSETQ. This CDR3 is built from 16 residues. The V end lost 4 bases, the J end lost 0 bases, and 16 bases lay between the germline ends. The CDR3 bases are TGCGCCAGCAGCCCGTCCCTGACAGCGTTGAACACTGAAGCTTTCTTT. Amino acid sequence: CASSPSLTALNTEAFF. Supplemented by reference TRBV5-1 and TRBJ1-1, the full variable domain reads KAGVTQTPRYLIKTRGQQVTLSCSPISGHRSVSWYQQTPGQGLQFLFEYFSETQRNKGNFPGRFSGRQFSNSRSEMNVSTLELGDSALYLCASSPSLTALNTEAFFGQGTRLTVV.